This TCR beta chain was captured in a study of blood T cell repertoires in COVID-19. Across the whole study: Samples taken during acute and convalescent COVID-19 were collected in the United States, Italy and Spain. In each case, the material was cDNA or gDNA derived from T cells, B-cell-depleted T cells, or PBMCs.

The authors' processing: Reference gene primer amplification in the assay estimated nucleated cell counts. Assay: immunoSEQ multiplex PCR; the TCRdb copy retains only in-frame clones and omits some. V and J calls and clone size come straight from that table; D and trimming were deduced from the DNA. This sample has 150,000 to 200,000 clones, with around 85% found just once. The TCR was taken from a man aged 55-75 years with acute or convalescent COVID-19. Sequenced sample: peripheral blood.

CDR3 in amino acids: CASRGLNTGELFF. The CDR3 nucleotides are TGTGCCAGCAGGGGCCTGAACACCGGGGAGCTGTTTTTT. V usage is TRBV6-5 and J usage is TRBJ2-2; no reliable D call. V was trimmed by 6 bases and J by 1 base, leaving 6 bases between them. Germline CDR1 reads MNHEY; CDR2 reads SVGAGI. CDR3 length: 13 amino acids.